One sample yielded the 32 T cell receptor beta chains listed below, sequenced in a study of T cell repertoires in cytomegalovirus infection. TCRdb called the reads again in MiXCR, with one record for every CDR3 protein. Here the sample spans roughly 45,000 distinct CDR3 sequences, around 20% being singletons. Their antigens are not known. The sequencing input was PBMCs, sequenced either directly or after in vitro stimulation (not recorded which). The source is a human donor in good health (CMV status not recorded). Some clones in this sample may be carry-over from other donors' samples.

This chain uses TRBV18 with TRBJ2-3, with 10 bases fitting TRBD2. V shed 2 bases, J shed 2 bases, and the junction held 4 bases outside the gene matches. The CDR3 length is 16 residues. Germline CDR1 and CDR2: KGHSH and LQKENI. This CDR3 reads CASSPRTSGPTDTQYF. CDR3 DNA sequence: TGTGCCAGCTCACCAAGGACTAGCGGACCCACAGATACGCAGTATTTT.

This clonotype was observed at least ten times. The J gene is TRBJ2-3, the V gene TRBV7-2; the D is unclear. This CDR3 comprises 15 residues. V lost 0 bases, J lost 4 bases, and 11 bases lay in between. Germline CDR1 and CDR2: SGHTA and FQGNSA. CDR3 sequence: CASSLASAPSDTQYF. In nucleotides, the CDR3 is TGTGCCAGCAGCTTAGCCTCGGCCCCATCAGATACGCAGTATTTT.

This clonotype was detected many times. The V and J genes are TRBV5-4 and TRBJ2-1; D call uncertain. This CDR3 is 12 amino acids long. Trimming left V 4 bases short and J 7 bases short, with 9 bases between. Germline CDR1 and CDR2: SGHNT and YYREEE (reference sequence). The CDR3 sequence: CASSLTGNEQFF. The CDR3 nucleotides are TGTGCCAGCAGCCTAACTGGGAATGAGCAGTTCTTC. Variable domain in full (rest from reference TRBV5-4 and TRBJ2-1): ETGVTQSPTHLIKTRGQQVTLRCSSQSGHNTVSWYQQALGQGPQFIFQYYREEENGRGNFPPRFSGLQFPNYSSELNVNALELDDSALYLCASSLTGNEQFFGPGTRLTVL.

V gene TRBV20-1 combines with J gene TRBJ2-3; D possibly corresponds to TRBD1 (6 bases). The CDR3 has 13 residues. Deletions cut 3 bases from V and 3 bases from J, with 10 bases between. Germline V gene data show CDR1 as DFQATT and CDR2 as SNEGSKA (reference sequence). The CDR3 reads CSASPGETDTQYF. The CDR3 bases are TGCAGTGCTAGTCCAGGGGAGACAGATACGCAGTATTTT.

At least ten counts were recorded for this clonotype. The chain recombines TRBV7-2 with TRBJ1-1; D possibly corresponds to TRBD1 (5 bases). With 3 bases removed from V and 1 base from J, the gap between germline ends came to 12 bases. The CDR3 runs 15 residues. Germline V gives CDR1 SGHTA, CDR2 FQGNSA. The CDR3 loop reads CASSFGGMGNTEAFF. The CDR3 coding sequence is TGTGCCAGCAGCTTTGGGGGGATGGGGAACACTGAAGCTTTCTTT. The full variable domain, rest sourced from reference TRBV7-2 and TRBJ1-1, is GAGVSQSPSNKVTEKGKDVELRCDPISGHTALYWYRQSLGQGLEFLIYFQGNSAPDKSGLPSDRFSAERTGGSVSTLTIQRTQQEDSAVYLCASSFGGMGNTEAFFGQGTRLTVV.

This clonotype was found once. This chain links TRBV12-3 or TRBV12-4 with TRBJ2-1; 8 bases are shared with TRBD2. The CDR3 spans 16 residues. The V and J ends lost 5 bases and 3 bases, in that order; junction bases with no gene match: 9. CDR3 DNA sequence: TGTGCCAGCAGTCCCACGGCGAGCGGGGGCTACAATGAGCAGTTCTTC. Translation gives CASSPTASGGYNEQFF.

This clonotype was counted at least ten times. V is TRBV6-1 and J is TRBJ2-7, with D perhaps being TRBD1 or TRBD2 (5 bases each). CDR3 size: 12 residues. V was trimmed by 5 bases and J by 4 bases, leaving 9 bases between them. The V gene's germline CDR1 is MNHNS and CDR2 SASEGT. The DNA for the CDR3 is TGTGCCAGCAGTTCGGGACCATACGAGCAGTACTTC. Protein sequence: CASSSGPYEQYF.

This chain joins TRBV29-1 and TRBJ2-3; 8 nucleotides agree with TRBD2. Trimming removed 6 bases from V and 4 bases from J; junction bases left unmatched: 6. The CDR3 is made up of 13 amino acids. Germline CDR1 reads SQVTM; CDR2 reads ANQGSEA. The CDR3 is CSVSGSGPDTQYF. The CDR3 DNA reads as TGCAGCGTAAGCGGGAGTGGGCCAGATACGCAGTATTTT.

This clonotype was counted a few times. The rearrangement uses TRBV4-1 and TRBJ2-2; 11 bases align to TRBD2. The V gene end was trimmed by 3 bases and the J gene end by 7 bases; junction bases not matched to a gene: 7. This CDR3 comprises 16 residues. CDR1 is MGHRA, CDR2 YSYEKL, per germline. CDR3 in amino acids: CASSHEGLAVGGELFF. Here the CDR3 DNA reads TGCGCCAGCAGCCACGAGGGACTAGCGGTGGGCGGGGAGCTGTTTTTT.

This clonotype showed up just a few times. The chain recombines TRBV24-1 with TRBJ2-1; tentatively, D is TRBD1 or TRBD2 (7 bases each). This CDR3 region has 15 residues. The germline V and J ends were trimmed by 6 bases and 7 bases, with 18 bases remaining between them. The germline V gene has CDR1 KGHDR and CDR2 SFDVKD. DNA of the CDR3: TGTGCCACCAGTCTCTCCAGGGGGGGGTCGAATGAGCAGTTCTTC. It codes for CATSLSRGGSNEQFF.

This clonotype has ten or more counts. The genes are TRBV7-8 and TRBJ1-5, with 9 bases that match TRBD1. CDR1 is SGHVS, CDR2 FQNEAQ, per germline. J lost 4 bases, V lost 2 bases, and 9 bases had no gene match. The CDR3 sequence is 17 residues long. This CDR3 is CASSLQRQGVINQPQHF. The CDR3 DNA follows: TGTGCCAGCAGCTTACAGCGACAGGGGGTTATTAATCAGCCCCAGCATTTT. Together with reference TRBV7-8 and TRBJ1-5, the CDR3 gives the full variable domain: GAGVSQSPRYKVAKRGQDVALRCDPISGHVSLFWYQQALGQGPEFLTYFQNEAQLDKSGLPSDRFFAERPEGSVSTLKIQRTQQEDSAVYLCASSLQRQGVINQPQHFGDGTRLSIL.

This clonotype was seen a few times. The CDR3 coding sequence is TGCAGTGCTAGGGAAAGACTAGTTCGGGAGCAGTTCTTC. It translates to CSARERLVREQFF. The V and J genes are TRBV20-1 and TRBJ2-1; D possibly corresponds to TRBD2 (6 bases). In germline, CDR1 is DFQATT, CDR2 SNEGSKA (reference sequence). The V end was cut by 3 bases, the J end by 10 bases, with 16 bases between. CDR3 length: 13 residues.

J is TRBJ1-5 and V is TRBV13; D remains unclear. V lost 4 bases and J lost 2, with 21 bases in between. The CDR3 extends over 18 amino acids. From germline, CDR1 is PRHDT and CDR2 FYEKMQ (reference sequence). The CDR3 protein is CASSSTLPGTGGNQPQHF. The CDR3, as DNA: TGTGCCAGCAGCTCGACATTGCCAGGAACTGGGGGCAATCAGCCCCAGCATTTT.

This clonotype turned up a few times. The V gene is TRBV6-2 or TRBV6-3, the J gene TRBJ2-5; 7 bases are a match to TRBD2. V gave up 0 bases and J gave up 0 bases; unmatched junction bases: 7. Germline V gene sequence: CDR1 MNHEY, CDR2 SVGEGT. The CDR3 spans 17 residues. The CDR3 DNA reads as TGTGCCAGCAGTTACTCCACTAGCGAGCCGTACCAAGAGACCCAGTACTTC. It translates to CASSYSTSEPYQETQYF.

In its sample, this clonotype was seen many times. The CDR3 sequence: CASSLFMSTDTQYF. CDR3 bases: TGTGCCAGCAGCTTATTTATGTCGACCGATACGCAGTATTTT. The chain uses TRBV7-2 and TRBJ2-3; D gene uncertain. This CDR3 has 14 residues. V was shortened by 2 bases and J by 6 bases, with 12 bases between the two germline ends. Germline CDR1 and CDR2: SGHTA and FQGNSA.

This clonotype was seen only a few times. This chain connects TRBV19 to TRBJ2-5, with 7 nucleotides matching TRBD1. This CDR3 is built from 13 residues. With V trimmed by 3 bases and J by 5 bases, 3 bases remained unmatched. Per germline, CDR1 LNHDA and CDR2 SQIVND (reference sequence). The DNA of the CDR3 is TGTGCCAGTAGTATCAGGGGGAAGGAGACCCAGTACTTC. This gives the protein CASSIRGKETQYF.

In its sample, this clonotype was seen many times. The DNA for the CDR3 is TGCGCCAGCAGCCAAGATCACGGTAGCGGGAGCTTATACTCTGGGGCCAACGTCCTGACTTTC. Translation gives CASSQDHGSGSLYSGANVLTF. The chain employs TRBV4-3 and TRBJ2-6; 9 nucleotides align to TRBD2. V dropped 0 bases and J dropped 0; count of bases not matched to a gene: 12. From germline, CDR1 is LGHNA and CDR2 YSLEER. The CDR3 has 21 amino acids.

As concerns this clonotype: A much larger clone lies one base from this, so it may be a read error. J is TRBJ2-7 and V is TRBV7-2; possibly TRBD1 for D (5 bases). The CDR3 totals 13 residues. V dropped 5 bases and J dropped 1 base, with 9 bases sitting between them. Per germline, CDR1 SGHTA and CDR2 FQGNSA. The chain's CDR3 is CASSTRASYEQYF. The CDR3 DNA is TGTGCCAGCAGCACCAGGGCGTCCTACGAGCAGTACTTC.

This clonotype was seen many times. CDR3 sequence: CASSIQRDSRLALHF. For the CDR3, the DNA is TGTGCCAGTAGTATACAGCGGGACAGTCGGTTGGCCCTCCACTTT. The gene calls are TRBV19 and TRBJ1-6, with 7 bases identical to TRBD1. The CDR3 covers 15 residues. Losses at the gene ends were 2 bases for V and 14 bases for J; bases not matched to a gene: 12. From germline, CDR1 is LNHDA and CDR2 SQIVND (reference sequence).

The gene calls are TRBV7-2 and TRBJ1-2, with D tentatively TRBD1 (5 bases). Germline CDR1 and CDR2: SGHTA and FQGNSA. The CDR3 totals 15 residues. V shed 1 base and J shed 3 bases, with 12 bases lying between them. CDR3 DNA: TGTGCCAGCAGCTTAGTGGTCAGGGATGACTATGGCTACACCTTC. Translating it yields CASSLVVRDDYGYTF.

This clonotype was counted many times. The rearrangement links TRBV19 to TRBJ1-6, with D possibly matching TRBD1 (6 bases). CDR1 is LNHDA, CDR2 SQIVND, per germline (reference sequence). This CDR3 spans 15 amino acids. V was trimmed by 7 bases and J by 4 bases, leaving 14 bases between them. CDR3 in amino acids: CASTDRTSYNSPLHF. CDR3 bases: TGTGCCAGTACGGACAGAACTTCTTATAATTCACCCCTCCACTTT.

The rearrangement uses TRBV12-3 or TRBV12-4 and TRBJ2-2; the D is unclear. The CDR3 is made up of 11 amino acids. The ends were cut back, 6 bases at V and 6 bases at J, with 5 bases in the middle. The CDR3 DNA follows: TGTGCCAGCAGCTACTCCGGGGAGCTGTTTTTT. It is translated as CASSYSGELFF.

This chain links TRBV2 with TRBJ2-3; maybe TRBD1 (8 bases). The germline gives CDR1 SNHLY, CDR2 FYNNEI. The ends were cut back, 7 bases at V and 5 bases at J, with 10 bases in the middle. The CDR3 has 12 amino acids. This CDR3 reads CASNRGGDTQYF. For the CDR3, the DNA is TGTGCCAGCAACAGGGGGGGAGATACGCAGTATTTT.

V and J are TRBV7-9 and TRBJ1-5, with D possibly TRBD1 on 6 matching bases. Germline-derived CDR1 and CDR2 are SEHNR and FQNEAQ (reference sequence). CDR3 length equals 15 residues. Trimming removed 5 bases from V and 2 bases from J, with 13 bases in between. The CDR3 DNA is TGTGCCAGCAGCCCGAAGGGGGACCGCAATCAGCCCCAGCATTTT. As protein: CASSPKGDRNQPQHF.

The CDR3 region is CASSEVKRSEQFF. In nucleotides, the CDR3 is TGTGCCAGCAGTGAAGTTAAGAGAAGTGAGCAGTTCTTC. The chain links TRBV6-1 to TRBJ2-1, with D hard to call. Germline V gives CDR1 MNHNS, CDR2 SASEGT. V was pared by 1 base and J by 9 bases, with 10 bases between. This CDR3 is 13 amino acids long.

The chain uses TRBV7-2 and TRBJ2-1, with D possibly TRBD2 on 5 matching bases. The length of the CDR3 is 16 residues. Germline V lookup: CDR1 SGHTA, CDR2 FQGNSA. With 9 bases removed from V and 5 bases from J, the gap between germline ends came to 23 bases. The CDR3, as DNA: TGTGCCAGAAGCCCCGACTACCCCGGTTCCAACAATGAGCAGTTCTTC. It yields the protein CARSPDYPGSNNEQFF.

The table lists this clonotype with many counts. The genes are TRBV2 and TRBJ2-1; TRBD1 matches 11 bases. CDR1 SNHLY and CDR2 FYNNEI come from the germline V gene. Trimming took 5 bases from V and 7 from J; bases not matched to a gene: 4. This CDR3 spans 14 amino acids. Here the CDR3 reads CASSLGQGGNEQFF. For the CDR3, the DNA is TGTGCCAGCAGTCTGGGACAGGGGGGAAATGAGCAGTTCTTC.

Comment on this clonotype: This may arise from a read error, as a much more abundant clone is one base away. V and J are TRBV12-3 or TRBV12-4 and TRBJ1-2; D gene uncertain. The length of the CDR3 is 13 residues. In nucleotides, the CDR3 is TGTGCCAGCTGTTTGGGGAGGTTATATGGCTACACCTTC. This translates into CASCLGRLYGYTF.

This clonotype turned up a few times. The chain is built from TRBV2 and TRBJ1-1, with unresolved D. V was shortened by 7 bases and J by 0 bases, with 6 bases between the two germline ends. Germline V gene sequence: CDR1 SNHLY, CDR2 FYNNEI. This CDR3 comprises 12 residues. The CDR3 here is CASIGLNTEAFF. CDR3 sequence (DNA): TGTGCCAGCATTGGGTTGAACACTGAAGCTTTCTTT.

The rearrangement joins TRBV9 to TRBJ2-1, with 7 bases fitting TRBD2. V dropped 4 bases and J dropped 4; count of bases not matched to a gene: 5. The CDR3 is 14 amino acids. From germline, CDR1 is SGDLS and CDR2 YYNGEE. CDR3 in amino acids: CASSLSGGYNEQFF. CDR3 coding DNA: TGTGCCAGCAGCCTCTCGGGGGGTTACAATGAGCAGTTCTTC. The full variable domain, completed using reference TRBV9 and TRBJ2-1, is DSGVTQTPKHLITATGQRVTLRCSPRSGDLSVYWYQQSLDQGLQFLIQYYNGEERAKGNILERFSAQQFPDLHSELNLSSLELGDSALYFCASSLSGGYNEQFFGPGTRLTVL.

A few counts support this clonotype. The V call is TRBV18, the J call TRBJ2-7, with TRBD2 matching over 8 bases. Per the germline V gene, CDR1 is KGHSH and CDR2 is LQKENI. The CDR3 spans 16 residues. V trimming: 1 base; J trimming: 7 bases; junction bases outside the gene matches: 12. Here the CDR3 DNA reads TGTGCCAGCTCACCACTGGCGGGACTAGGGGCGTGGGAGCAGTACGTC. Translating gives CASSPLAGLGAWEQYV.

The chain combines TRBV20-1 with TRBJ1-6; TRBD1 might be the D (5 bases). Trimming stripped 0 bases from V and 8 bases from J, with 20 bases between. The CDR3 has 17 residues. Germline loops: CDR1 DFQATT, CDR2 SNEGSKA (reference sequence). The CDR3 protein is CSARDDFGKGMDSPLHF. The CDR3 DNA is TGCAGTGCTAGAGATGACTTTGGTAAGGGGATGGATTCACCCCTCCACTTT.